This T cell receptor beta chain originates from a study of cytomegalovirus exposure and HLA in healthy donors (TCRdb year 2017). At the level of the whole study: In an earlier analysis of roughly 500 of the donors, 276 Gb of sequence data and approximately 100 million unique TCR beta sequences from 180 million or so T cells were reported. Along with the roughly 670-subject first cohort, a separate validation cohort of over a hundred different subjects was used. About five DR-DQ haplotypes were treated as single units for association and clustering because of strong linkage in the cohort. Every repertoire in the discovery cohort had been generated on one and the same sequencing platform. Donor age, sex, ethnicity and CMV serostatus were compiled together with the repertoire data. In an earlier analysis of over 550 of the donors, high-throughput TCR beta sequencing was used to judge whether each TCR beta V gene segment behaved as functional or pseudogenic. Across approximately 420 genotyped donors of the cohort, an average of about 240,000 unique TCR beta nucleotide sequences per donor were sequenced, and roughly 20% of those sequences were non-productive. To study patterns of TCR occurrence, a later analysis re-analyzed previously published TCR beta repertoires from 666 donors and added high-resolution HLA genotyping. To predict cytomegalovirus infection status, the study combined high-throughput TCR immunosequencing, statistical association of individual TCRs with disease status, and machine learning. Typing coverage varied by locus: roughly 629-640 donors for A, B, C, DRB1 and DQB1; more than 500 for DQA1; more than 600 for DPA1; under 490 for DPB1. Class I and class II HLA loci were covered by the typing at four-digit resolution. Of the roughly 410 genotyped donors, 75% to 85% were placed in the genetic ancestry cluster associated with self-reported Caucasian donors. A later genetic analysis took genome-wide SNP genotypes for about three fifths of the 666 donors and used that subset as a discovery cohort. An early release covering approximately 600 HLA-typed donors comprised about 300 gigabases of sequencing data and 85 million or so unique TCR sequences. The aim of the study was to test whether cataloging public T cell receptors could identify signatures of past pathogen exposure. Using immunosequencing, the study profiled T cell repertoires from 666 subjects and related those repertoires to cytomegalovirus serostatus. Rather than drawing on any new phenotypic data, the later analysis identified candidate immune exposures from TCR beta sequences and the way those sequences occurred across donors. What the research found in general, with its limitations: According to a later analysis, parvovirus B19, influenza, CMV and Epstein-Barr virus appeared linked to several top co-occurrence clusters. A later analysis found that TCR association rates varied across HLA loci, with DRB1 alleles showing the most associated TCRs and HLA-C alleles the fewest. In vitro tests confirmed that a few of the cytomegalovirus-associated TCR beta chains recognize cytomegalovirus antigens. Compared with the roughly 670-donor mean, donors in an Asian-associated ancestry cluster had fewer N-insertions in productive TCRs, according to a later genetic analysis. The classifier was reported to diagnose cytomegalovirus status with high specificity and sensitivity in both the original and validation cohorts. A total of around 150 TCR beta chains were listed by the study as associated with cytomegalovirus. Because the 87-base-pair reads could not distinguish some IMGT-functional V segments, including TRBV6-2 and TRBV6-3, those segments were excluded. In a later analysis, HLA-associated TCR beta chains showed more clonal expansion and lower generation probabilities than non-associated chains that were equally common. In an earlier analysis of 587 of the donors, most TCR beta V segments were observed in productive rearrangements about 90% or about 30% of the time, broadly matching IMGT annotations. Because counts were too low, seventeen rarely observed V segments, including chromosome 9 orphons, were excluded from the earlier analysis of 587 of the donors. It was suggested by the authors that the approach could potentially be generalized to other disease states and immunological phenotypes. Most TCR sequences were observed very rarely across donors, whereas some public TCRs were present in many individuals. Immune exposure information for the cohort was limited to CMV serostatus. Assigning TCR associations to individual alleles was difficult when HLA alleles, especially DR and DQ, strongly co-occurred. In a later analysis, most CMV-associated TCR beta chains were found to appear HLA-restricted, with HLA associations seemingly driven largely by CMV exposure. A further reported finding was that TCR beta sequences accurately predicted the HLA-A and HLA-B alleles for most subjects in the first cohort. Specific HLA alleles were associated with some 15,000 TCR beta sequences at a false discovery rate of 0.05 in a later analysis. Correlated functional status among segregating V segments might be attributable to linkage disequilibrium, but an unknown experimental factor could not be ruled out. In a later genetic analysis, a missense DCLRE1C variant was associated with V-gene and J-gene trimming of TCR beta chains, and the association was replicated in an independent cohort. A group of highly shared sequence variants was considered likely to be a technical artifact of the sequencing pipeline. Because some donors lacked HLA typing at each locus, the association tests relied only on the typed subset. Sequencing depth was assumed to be roughly uniform across donors in the presence/absence analyses, though that assumption may not hold. The cohort was sequenced for TCR beta chains only, and without alpha or paired-chain data the features that could be detected were limited.

The cohort was made up of about 670 healthy bone marrow donors. Cohort members were all nominally healthy when sampled, although unrecorded immune exposures were likely present. The donor was CMV seropositive and was included in the group of 289 seropositive cohort members. A peripheral blood sample was collected from each donor, and TCR beta sequencing was performed on peripheral blood mononuclear cells. The Qiagen DNeasy Blood Extraction Kit was used to extract genomic DNA from the blood cell samples. The receptor library was made with the immunoSEQ multiplex PCR assay. The multiplex PCR relied on a mix of 60 forward primers for TCR Vbeta segments and 13 reverse primers for TCR Jbeta segments. The CDR3 region of rearranged TCR beta genes was amplified from genomic DNA by a multiplex PCR assay. Amplified TCR beta libraries were sequenced as 87-base-pair reads on the Illumina HiSeq System. The original pipeline was this. Across the roughly 700 repertoires, a later analysis counted roughly 77 million unique TCR beta chains, about 10 million of which were shared by at least two donors. To remove PCR and sequencing errors, raw reads were error-corrected and collapsed into unique sequences using a nearest-neighbor algorithm that merged closely related sequences. V, D and J gene segments were assigned by aligning CDR3 sequences to IMGT reference sequences. Each retained sequence needed at least a six-nucleotide match to both a V gene segment and a J gene segment. Rearrangements were classified as productive when the CDR3 lacked stop codons and remained in frame with V and J, and all other rearrangements were classified as non-productive. CDR3 was defined by IMGT convention, running from the second conserved V-encoded cysteine to the conserved J-encoded phenylalanine. Sequences without an unambiguous match to a single V gene segment were excluded from the earlier analysis of 450 to 750 of the donors. An earlier analysis of 587 of the donors classified V segments as functional when productive rearrangements were above 56.7% and as segregating when the standard deviation between donors was above 5%. To diagnose cytomegalovirus status from the catalog of TCR beta chain sequences, a statistical classification framework was built. In a later analysis, TCR nucleotide sequences were compared against IMGT/GENE-DB human TR gene sequences so that V and J genes could be assigned. In a later analysis, CDR3 sequences and most-parsimonious VDJ recombination scenarios were assigned using the TCRdist pipeline. In a later analysis, every TCR beta chain was defined by the combination of its CDR3 amino acid sequence and its V-gene family, and reads without a unique V-gene family were dropped. A later analysis removed 450 to 600 highly shared, low-generation-probability nucleotide sequences to deal with suspected cross-contamination and a sequencing artifact. In a later analysis, a clonal expansion index was calculated for each public chain from normalized within-repertoire ranks of inferred template counts. A later analysis computed generation probabilities with a VDJ recombination model fitted to out-of-frame rearrangements, and checked the results against IGoR. A later analysis scored TCR-TCR, TCR-HLA and TCR-CMV co-occurrence with hypergeometric tests, applying a repertoire-size bias correction to TCR pairs. A later analysis estimated false discovery rates by permuting HLA or CMV assignments 20 times. In a later analysis, co-occurring TCRs were grouped with DBSCAN, and TCRdist sequence similarity was added when clustering was performed within HLA-allele-positive subsets. Repertoires with fewer than 30,000 or more than 120,000 public chains, plus five repertoires with anomalous nucleotide sharing, were excluded from co-occurrence clustering. TCRdb's version of the immuneACCESS table is confined to in-frame rearrangements and falls short of the full clone set. An unresolved V gene accounts for under half of the shortfall where checked; the remainder is of unknown origin. V, J and clone size are taken as reported in that table, and D and trimming were inferred from the DNA itself. The sample includes about 150,000 clones, with more than 80% observed a single time. Of the sample, 3.5% to 5.5% is held by the ten largest clones.

The CDR3, cysteine through phenylalanine, is 13 amino acids long. The entry retains the CDR3 DNA only, 39 bases that are in frame from base 1. At the junction V is shortened by 7 bases and J by 0 bases, with 7 bases in between. CDR1 is given as MDHEN and CDR2 as SYDVKM, both from the germline V gene. A note on this clone: The specificity of this receptor is unknown. No much larger clonotype is one base removed from it; base qualities were not supplied.

This clonotype was obtained from a woman aged 35 to 49 in good health and CMV-seropositive. The chain couples TRBV28 to TRBJ1-3; confidence is insufficient to name the D gene. The sample consisted of PBMCs. The nucleotide sequence reads as follows: TGTGCCAGCACCCTTAGCTCTGGAAACACCATATATTTT. This sequence encodes CASTLSSGNTIYF.